This T cell receptor beta chain was sequenced in a study of cytomegalovirus exposure and HLA in healthy donors. Findings of the study overall: Most of the TCR beta V segments (in an earlier analysis) were productive either about 90% or about 30% of the time.

PCR amplification relied on 60 Vbeta primers (plus 13 Jbeta primers). Libraries were prepared by immunoSEQ multiplex PCR; TCRdb keeps only in-frame clonotypes and omits some of them. This repertoire shows around 160,000 clones, about 75% found once; its top ten account for about 7.7%. This clone has more than one count but fewer than ten. Its cognate antigen is unknown. Germline V gene data show CDR1 as MDHEN and CDR2 as SYDVKM. The CDR3 length is 17 residues. V dropped 7 bases and J dropped 0 bases, with 19 bases sitting between them. Sequencing used PBMCs. This chain connects TRBV28 to TRBJ2-1; D is possibly TRBD2 (6 bases). This sequence was found in a middle-aged woman in good health and CMV-seropositive. CDR3 in amino acids: CASNSASVQSSYNEQFF. CDR3 nucleotide sequence: TGTGCCAGCAATTCGGCTAGCGTACAGAGCTCCTACAATGAGCAGTTCTTC.